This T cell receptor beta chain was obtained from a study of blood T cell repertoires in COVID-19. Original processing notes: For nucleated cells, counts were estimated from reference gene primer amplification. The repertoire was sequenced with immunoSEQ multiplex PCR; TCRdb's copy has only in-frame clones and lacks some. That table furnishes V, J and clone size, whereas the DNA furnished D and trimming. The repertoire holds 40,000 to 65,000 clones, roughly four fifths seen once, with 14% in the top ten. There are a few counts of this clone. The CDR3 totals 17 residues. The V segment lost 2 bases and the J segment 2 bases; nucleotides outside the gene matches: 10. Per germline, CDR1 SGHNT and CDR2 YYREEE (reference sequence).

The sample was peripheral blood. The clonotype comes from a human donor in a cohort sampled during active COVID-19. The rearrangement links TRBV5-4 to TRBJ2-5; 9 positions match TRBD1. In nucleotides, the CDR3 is TGTGCCAGCAGCTTCTACAGGGGGCGACGTAATCAAGAGACCCAGTACTTC. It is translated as CASSFYRGRRNQETQYF.